This T cell receptor (beta chain) was retrieved from a study of shared clonotypes between healthy human individuals. Findings and limits, study-wide: Deeper or shallower sequencing was expected to change how clonotypes are shared among donors.

Using immunoSEQ multiplex PCR, the repertoire was profiled, and TCRdb retains in-frame clones only, with some absent. The table lists about 480,000 clones, 79% of them singletons. The ends were cut back, 5 bases at V and 4 bases at J, with 17 bases in the middle. Looked up from germline, CDR1 is LNHDA and CDR2 is SQIVND (reference sequence). The length of the CDR3 is 15 residues. With regard to this clone: Its antigen is not identified.

The chain has TRBV19 and TRBJ2-5; perhaps TRBD2 as D (6 bases). The sample consisted of PBMCs. The TCR was taken from a woman between 35 and 50 years old in good health. Some clones in this sample may be carry-over from other donors' samples. CDR3 sequence (DNA): TGTGCCAGTAGTCCCCTCTCCGGGACTCGAGAGACCCAGTACTTC. This codes for CASSPLSGTRETQYF.